Described below is a single T cell receptor beta chain sequence and its context. Its antigen is unidentified. The data derive from a study of Graves' ophthalmopathy and Graves' hyperthyroidism. General observations from the study: Detected in blood as well were most expanded thyroid clonotypes with frequency above 0.001. Built on 13 signatures, a model told ophthalmopathy apart from stable hyperthyroidism with approximately 88% sensitivity and approximately 80% specificity.

Clinical symptoms, serum thyroxine, TRAb, thyroid ultrasound and orbital computed tomography were relied on for diagnosis. V was clipped by 3 bases and J by 0 bases; unmatched bases: 2. The CDR3 sequence is 14 residues long. Using RNA transcripts, the TCR beta CDR3 regions were amplified. RT-PCR in the first round used HTBI primers; a second-round multiplex PCR followed. TCRdb reprocessed the multiplex PCR reads via MiXCR and lists one record per CDR3 protein. The sample contains 300,000 to 400,000 distinct CDR3 sequences, 17% of which appear only once. The clonotype comes from an adult woman with stable Graves' hyperthyroidism. Sequencing was done on a sample of peripheral blood. V and J are TRBV12-3 or TRBV12-4 and TRBJ2-7, with 7 bases lining up with TRBD2. The CDR3 here is CASSLLAASYEQYF. DNA for the CDR3: TGTGCCAGCAGTTTGCTAGCGGCCTCCTACGAGCAGTACTTC.